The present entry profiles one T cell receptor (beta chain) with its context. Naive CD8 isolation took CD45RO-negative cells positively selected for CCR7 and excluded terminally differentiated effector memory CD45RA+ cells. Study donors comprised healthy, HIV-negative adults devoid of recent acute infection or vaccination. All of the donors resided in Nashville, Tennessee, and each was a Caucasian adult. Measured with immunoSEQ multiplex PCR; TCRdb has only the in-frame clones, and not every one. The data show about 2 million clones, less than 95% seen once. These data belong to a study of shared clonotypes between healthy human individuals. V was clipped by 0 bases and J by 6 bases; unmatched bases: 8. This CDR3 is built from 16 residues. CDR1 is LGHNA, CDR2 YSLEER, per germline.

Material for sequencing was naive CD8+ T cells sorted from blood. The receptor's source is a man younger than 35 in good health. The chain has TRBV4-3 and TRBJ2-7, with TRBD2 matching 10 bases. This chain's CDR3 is CASSQDRSSGRVEQYF. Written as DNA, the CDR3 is TGCGCCAGCAGCCAAGATCGTTCTAGCGGGAGAGTCGAGCAGTACTTC.